This entry lists 15 T cell receptor beta chains sequenced from one sample in a study of CD8 T cells in ankylosing spondylitis. These receptors are not linked to any known antigen. Study conclusions and caveats: Typical of ankylosing spondylitis blood, it appeared, was a TCR beta motif of roughly eight highly homologous variants.

TCRdb re-derived calls from the 5' RACE reads in MiXCR, one entry per CDR3 protein. The sample shows 750,000 to 850,000 distinct CDR3 sequences, about 11% of them seen only once. Material for sequencing was blood, either unsorted or a sorted T cell fraction (not recorded which). Every receptor here comes from a male donor with ankylosing spondylitis.

This clonotype was counted between two and nine times. The rearrangement joins TRBV20-1 to TRBJ2-1, with 7 nucleotides matching TRBD2. CDR1 DFQATT and CDR2 SNEGSKA come from the germline V gene (reference sequence). The CDR3 contains 16 residues. The ends lost 3 bases at V and 1 base at J; junction bases unmatched: 9. In DNA, the CDR3 is TGCAGTGCTAGGGTCACTAGCGCCAGGTCCTACAATGAGCAGTTCTTC. This encodes CSARVTSARSYNEQFF.

The chain joins TRBV5-5 to TRBJ1-2; D is unclear. The V gene lost 7 bases and the J gene lost 0 bases, with 19 bases spanning the gap. CDR3 length: 16 amino acids. Germline V lookup: CDR1 SGHKS, CDR2 YYEKEE (reference sequence). CDR3 amino acids: CASEHRLTTPNYGYTF. CDR3 coding DNA: TGTGCCAGCGAACACAGACTCACTACCCCTAACTATGGCTACACCTTC. Variable domain in full (rest from reference TRBV5-5 and TRBJ1-2): DAGVTQSPTHLIKTRGQQVTLRCSPISGHKSVSWYQQVLGQGPQFIFQYYEKEERGRGNFPDRFSARQFPNYSSELNVNALLLGDSALYLCASEHRLTTPNYGYTFGSGTRLTVV.

In DNA, the CDR3 is TGTGCCAGCAGCGTCACAGGGATTAGTGAAAAACTGTTTTTT. This translates into CASSVTGISEKLFF. The genes are TRBV9 and TRBJ1-4; D is perhaps TRBD1 (6 bases). V was pared by 2 bases and J by 7 bases, with 12 bases between. The CDR3 has 14 residues. The V gene's germline CDR1 is SGDLS and CDR2 YYNGEE.

The chain uses TRBV28 and TRBJ2-4, with 7 bases lining up with TRBD1. The V gene's germline CDR1 is MDHEN and CDR2 SYDVKM. The CDR3 extends over 17 amino acids. With V trimmed by 2 bases and J by 0 bases, 7 bases remained unmatched. This CDR3 is CASSLPRDRSAKNIQYF. DNA of the CDR3: TGTGCCAGCAGTTTACCCCGGGACAGATCAGCCAAAAACATTCAGTACTTC.

The table lists this clonotype with a few counts. This chain uses TRBV30 with TRBJ1-2; TRBD1 is a possible D gene (5 bases). Trimming stripped 2 bases from V and 7 bases from J, with 17 bases between. This CDR3 spans 14 amino acids. Germline CDR1 reads GTSNPN; CDR2 reads SVGIG (reference sequence). CDR3 residues: CAWSLRTYLFGYTF. The DNA for the CDR3 is TGTGCCTGGAGTTTGAGGACATATCTATTTGGCTACACCTTC.

The J gene is TRBJ1-5, the V gene TRBV28, with D unclear. The ends were cut back, 1 base at V and 3 bases at J, with 7 bases in the middle. Looked up from germline, CDR1 is MDHEN and CDR2 is SYDVKM. This CDR3 region has 14 residues. The chain's CDR3 is CASSLYVDNQPQHF. The CDR3 coding sequence is TGTGCCAGCAGTTTATACGTAGACAATCAGCCCCAGCATTTT.

The chain employs TRBV10-3 and TRBJ2-5; the D gene is possibly TRBD1 (6 bases). CDR3 length: 17 amino acids. V was trimmed by 0 bases and J by 3 bases, leaving 17 bases between them. The germline CDR1 and CDR2 sequences are ENHRY and SYGVKD. The CDR3 loop reads CAISESRGLGQKETQYF. In DNA form, the CDR3 reads TGTGCCATCAGTGAGTCGAGGGGGTTGGGGCAGAAAGAGACCCAGTACTTC.

The chain is built from TRBV5-1 and TRBJ2-2; perhaps TRBD1 as D (6 bases). Trimming shortened V by 3 bases and J by 4 bases, and 16 bases separated the two germline ends. The CDR3 consists of 16 residues. Germline values: CDR1 SGHRS, CDR2 YFSETQ. The CDR3 nucleotides are TGCGCCAGCAGCTGGGAACAGGGATCTGGCACCGGGGAGCTGTTTTTT. The encoded protein is CASSWEQGSGTGELFF.

This clonotype was seen a handful of times. The chain employs TRBV20-1 and TRBJ1-1; D not certain. V dropped 6 bases and J dropped 1 base, with 18 bases sitting between them. The CDR3 consists of 15 residues. The germline V gene encodes CDR1 DFQATT and CDR2 SNEGSKA (reference sequence). For the CDR3, the DNA is TGCAGTGCGAAGAGCGGGCAGGCGTCGAACACTGAAGCTTTCTTT. It codes for CSAKSGQASNTEAFF.

The rearrangement joins TRBV20-1 to TRBJ1-5; D remains unclear. The CDR3 length is 12 residues. The germline V and J ends were trimmed by 5 bases and 3 bases, with 8 bases remaining between them. Per the germline V gene, CDR1 is DFQATT and CDR2 is SNEGSKA (reference sequence). The CDR3 sequence is CSAGSHNQPQHF. CDR3 sequence (DNA): TGCAGTGCTGGCAGTCACAATCAGCCCCAGCATTTT.

The sample holds a few counts of this clonotype. J is TRBJ1-4 and V is TRBV12-3 or TRBV12-4, with D perhaps TRBD1 (5 bases). This CDR3 has 15 amino acids. Trimming removed 6 bases from V and 4 bases from J, with 15 bases in between. DNA of the CDR3: TGTGCCAGCAGCCCGGCGGGCAGGGTTAATGAAAAACTGTTTTTT. The encoded protein is CASSPAGRVNEKLFF.

This clonotype occurred a few times. This chain uses TRBV7-2 with TRBJ1-4; 7 bases map to TRBD1. Germline lookup yields CDR1 SGHTA and CDR2 FQGNSA. The trim removed 5 bases at V and 8 bases at J, leaving 8 bases unmatched. The CDR3 loop spans 14 amino acids. CDR3 DNA: TGTGCCAGCAGCCCAGGGGGGCGGGGCGAAAAACTGTTTTTT. This encodes CASSPGGRGEKLFF.

The J gene is TRBJ2-3, the V gene TRBV20-1, with TRBD2 matching 10 bases. Germline loops: CDR1 DFQATT, CDR2 SNEGSKA (reference sequence). The CDR3 is 15 residues long. After removal of 6 bases from V and 4 bases from J, the junction contained 10 bases not matched to a gene. The CDR3: CSATSSGSVPDTQYF. The CDR3 DNA is TGCAGTGCCACCTCTAGCGGGAGTGTACCAGATACGCAGTATTTT.

This chain's CDR3 is CATRRNNEQFF. CDR3 sequence (DNA): TGTGCCACCCGACGAAACAATGAGCAGTTCTTC. The chain recombines TRBV27 with TRBJ2-1; no definite D call. Germline CDR1 and CDR2: MNHEY and SMNVEV (reference sequence). The CDR3 contains 11 residues. Trimming removed 10 bases from V and 5 bases from J, with 9 bases in between.

The rearrangement uses TRBV7-6 and TRBJ2-7; TRBD2 might be the D (6 bases). Trimming pared 5 bases from V and 9 bases from J, leaving 14 bases between. CDR3 length equals 12 residues. Per the germline V gene, CDR1 is SGHVS and CDR2 is FNYEAQ. The CDR3 here is CASSNAGIAQYF. The DNA of the CDR3 is TGTGCCAGCAGCAATGCGGGAATAGCGCAGTACTTC.